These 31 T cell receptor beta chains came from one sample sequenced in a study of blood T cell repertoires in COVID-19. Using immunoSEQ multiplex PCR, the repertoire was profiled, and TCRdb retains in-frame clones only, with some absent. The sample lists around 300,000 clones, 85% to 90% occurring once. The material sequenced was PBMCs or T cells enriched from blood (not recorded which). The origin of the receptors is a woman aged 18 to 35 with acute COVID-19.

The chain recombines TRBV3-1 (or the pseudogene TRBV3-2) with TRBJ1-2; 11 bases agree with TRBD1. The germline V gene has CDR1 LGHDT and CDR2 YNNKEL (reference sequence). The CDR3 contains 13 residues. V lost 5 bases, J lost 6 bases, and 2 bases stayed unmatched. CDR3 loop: CASSRGQGDGYTF. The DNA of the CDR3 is TGTGCCAGCAGCAGGGGACAGGGGGATGGCTACACCTTC.

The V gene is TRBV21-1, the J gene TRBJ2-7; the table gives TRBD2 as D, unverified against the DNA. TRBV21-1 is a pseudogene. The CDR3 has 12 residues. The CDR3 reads CASSASSYEQYF. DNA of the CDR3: TGTGCCAGCAGCGCGAGCTCCTACGAGCAGTACTTC.

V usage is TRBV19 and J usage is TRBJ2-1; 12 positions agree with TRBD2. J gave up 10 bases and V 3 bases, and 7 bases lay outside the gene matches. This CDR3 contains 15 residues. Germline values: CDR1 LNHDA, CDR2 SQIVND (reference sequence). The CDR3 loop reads CASSIGTSGLFEQFF. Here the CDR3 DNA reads TGTGCCAGTAGTATTGGGACTAGCGGGCTCTTCGAGCAGTTCTTC. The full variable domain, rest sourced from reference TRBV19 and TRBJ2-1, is DGGITQSPKYLFRKEGQNVTLSCEQNLNHDAMYWYRQDPGQGLRLIYYSQIVNDFQKGDIAEGYSVSREKKESFPLTVTSAQKNPTAFYLCASSIGTSGLFEQFFGPGTRLTVL.

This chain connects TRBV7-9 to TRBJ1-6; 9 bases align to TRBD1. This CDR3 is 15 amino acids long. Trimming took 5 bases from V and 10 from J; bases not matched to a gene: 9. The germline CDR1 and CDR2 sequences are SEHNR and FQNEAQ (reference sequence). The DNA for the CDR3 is TGTGCCAGCAGCCATTCCGGGACAGGGCAGTCACCCCTCCACTTT. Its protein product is CASSHSGTGQSPLHF.

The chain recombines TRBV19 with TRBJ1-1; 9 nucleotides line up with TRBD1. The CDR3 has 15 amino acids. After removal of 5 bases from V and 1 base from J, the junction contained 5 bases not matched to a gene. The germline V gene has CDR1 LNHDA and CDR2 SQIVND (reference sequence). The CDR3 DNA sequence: TGTGCCAGTAGTCCCCAGGGACAGGGGAACACTGAAGCTTTCTTT. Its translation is CASSPQGQGNTEAFF.

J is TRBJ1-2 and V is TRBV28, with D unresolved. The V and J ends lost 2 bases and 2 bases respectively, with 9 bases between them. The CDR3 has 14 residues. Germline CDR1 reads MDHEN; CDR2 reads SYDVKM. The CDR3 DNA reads TGTGCCAGCAGTTTAGAGGCATTAAACTATGGCTACACCTTC. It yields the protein CASSLEALNYGYTF.

The CDR3 region has the DNA TGTGCCACCAGTGAAGGGGCGACGAGGTATTTT. Translation gives CATSEGATRYF. V usage is TRBV15 and J usage is TRBJ1-3, with TRBD1 as a possible D gene (5 bases). Trimming removed 6 bases from V and 16 bases from J, with 16 bases in between. The CDR3 length is 11 residues. Germline values: CDR1 LNHNV, CDR2 YYDKDF (reference sequence).

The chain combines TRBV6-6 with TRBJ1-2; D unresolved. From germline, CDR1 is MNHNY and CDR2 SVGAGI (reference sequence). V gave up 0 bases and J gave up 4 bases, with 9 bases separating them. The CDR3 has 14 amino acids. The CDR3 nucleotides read TGTGCCAGCAGTTACTCACGCGCGATCTATGGCTACACCTTC. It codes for CASSYSRAIYGYTF.

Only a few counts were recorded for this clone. CDR3 sequence reads: CASSVGAGGPSGDEQFF. The CDR3 nucleotides read TGTGCCAGCAGCGTCGGAGCGGGAGGGCCATCGGGGGATGAGCAGTTCTTC. The V call is TRBV9, the J call TRBJ2-1; TRBD2 matches at 10 bases. The CDR3 sequence is 17 residues long. The V and J ends lost 2 bases and 8 bases, in that order; junction bases with no gene match: 13. Germline CDR1 SGDLS, CDR2 YYNGEE. Supplemented by reference TRBV9 and TRBJ2-1, the full variable domain reads DSGVTQTPKHLITATGQRVTLRCSPRSGDLSVYWYQQSLDQGLQFLIQYYNGEERAKGNILERFSAQQFPDLHSELNLSSLELGDSALYFCASSVGAGGPSGDEQFFGPGTRLTVL.

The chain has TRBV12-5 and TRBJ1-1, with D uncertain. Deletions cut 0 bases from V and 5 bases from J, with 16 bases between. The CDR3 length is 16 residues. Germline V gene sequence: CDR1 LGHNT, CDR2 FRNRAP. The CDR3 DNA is TGTGCTAGTGGTTTGGTAGGACTTGGTGGGAGTACTGAAGCTTTCTTT. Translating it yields CASGLVGLGGSTEAFF.

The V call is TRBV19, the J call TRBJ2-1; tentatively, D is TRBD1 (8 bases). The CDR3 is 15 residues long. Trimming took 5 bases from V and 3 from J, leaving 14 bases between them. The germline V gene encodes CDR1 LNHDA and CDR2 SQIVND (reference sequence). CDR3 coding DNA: TGTGCCAGTAGTCTTACAGGGGGGGACTACAATGAGCAGTTCTTC. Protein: CASSLTGGDYNEQFF.

Written as DNA, the CDR3 is TGTGCCAGTAGTGTTACAGGGAACCAAGAGACCCAGTACTTC. It specifies CASSVTGNQETQYF. The chain has TRBV19 and TRBJ2-5; possibly TRBD1 for D (6 bases). V dropped 5 bases and J dropped 0 bases, with 10 bases sitting between them. Per germline, CDR1 LNHDA and CDR2 SQIVND (reference sequence). CDR3 length equals 14 residues.

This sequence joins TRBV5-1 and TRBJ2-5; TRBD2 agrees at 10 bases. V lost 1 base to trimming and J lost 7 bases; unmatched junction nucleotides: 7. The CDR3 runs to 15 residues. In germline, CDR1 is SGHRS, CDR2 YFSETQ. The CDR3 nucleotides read TGCGCCAGCAGCTTGTTGTCTAGCGGGAGTTCGACCCAGTACTTC. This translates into CASSLLSSGSSTQYF.

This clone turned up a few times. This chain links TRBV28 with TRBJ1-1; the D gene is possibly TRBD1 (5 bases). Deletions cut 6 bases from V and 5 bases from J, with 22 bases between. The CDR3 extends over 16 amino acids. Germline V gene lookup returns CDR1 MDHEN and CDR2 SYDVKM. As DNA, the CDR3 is TGTGCCAGCAGCCGGACCCGCTGGGGGGTGGGAACTGAAGCTTTCTTT. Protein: CASSRTRWGVGTEAFF.

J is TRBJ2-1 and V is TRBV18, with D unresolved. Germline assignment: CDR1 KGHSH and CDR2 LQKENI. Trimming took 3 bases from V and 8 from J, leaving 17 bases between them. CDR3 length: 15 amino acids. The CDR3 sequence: CASSPDLVALHEQFF. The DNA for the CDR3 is TGTGCCAGCTCACCGGATCTAGTGGCCCTCCATGAGCAGTTCTTC.

The CDR3 DNA reads as TGTGCCACCAGTGATTTTGACAGAACCTATGGCTACACCTTC. It yields the protein CATSDFDRTYGYTF. The chain couples TRBV24-1 to TRBJ1-2, with D perhaps TRBD1 (5 bases). Germline loops: CDR1 KGHDR, CDR2 SFDVKD. Trimming removed 1 base at V and 4 bases at J, with 9 bases between. There are 14 residues in the CDR3.

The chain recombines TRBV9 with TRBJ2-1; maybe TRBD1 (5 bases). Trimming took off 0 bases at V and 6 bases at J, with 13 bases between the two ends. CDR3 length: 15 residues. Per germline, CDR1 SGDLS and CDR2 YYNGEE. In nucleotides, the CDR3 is TGTGCCAGCAGCGTAGGCCCCCTCCAGGGCAATGAGCAGTTCTTC. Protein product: CASSVGPLQGNEQFF. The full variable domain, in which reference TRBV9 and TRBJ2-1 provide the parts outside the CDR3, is DSGVTQTPKHLITATGQRVTLRCSPRSGDLSVYWYQQSLDQGLQFLIQYYNGEERAKGNILERFSAQQFPDLHSELNLSSLELGDSALYFCASSVGPLQGNEQFFGPGTRLTVL.

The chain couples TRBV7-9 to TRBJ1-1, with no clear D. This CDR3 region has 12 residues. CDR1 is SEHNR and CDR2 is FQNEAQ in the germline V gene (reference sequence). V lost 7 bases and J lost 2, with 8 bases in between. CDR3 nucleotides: TGTGCCAGCAACGAGGCCAACACTGAAGCTTTCTTT. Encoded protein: CASNEANTEAFF.

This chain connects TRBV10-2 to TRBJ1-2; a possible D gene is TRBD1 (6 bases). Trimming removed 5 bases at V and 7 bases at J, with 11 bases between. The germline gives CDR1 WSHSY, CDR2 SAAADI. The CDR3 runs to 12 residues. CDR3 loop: CASSPNRAGYTF. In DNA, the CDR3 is TGCGCCAGCAGTCCGAACAGGGCTGGCTACACCTTC.

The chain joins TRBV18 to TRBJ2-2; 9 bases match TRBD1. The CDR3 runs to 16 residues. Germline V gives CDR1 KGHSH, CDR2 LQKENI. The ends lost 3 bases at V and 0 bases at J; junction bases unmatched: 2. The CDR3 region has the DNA TGTGCCAGCTCACCCAACAGGGGGCCGAACACCGGGGAGCTGTTTTTT. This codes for CASSPNRGPNTGELFF.

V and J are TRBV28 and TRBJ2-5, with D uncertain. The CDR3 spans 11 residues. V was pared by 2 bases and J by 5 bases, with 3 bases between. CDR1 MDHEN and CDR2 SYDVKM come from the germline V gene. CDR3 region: CASSLSETQYF. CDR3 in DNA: TGTGCCAGCAGTTTAAGCGAGACCCAGTACTTC.

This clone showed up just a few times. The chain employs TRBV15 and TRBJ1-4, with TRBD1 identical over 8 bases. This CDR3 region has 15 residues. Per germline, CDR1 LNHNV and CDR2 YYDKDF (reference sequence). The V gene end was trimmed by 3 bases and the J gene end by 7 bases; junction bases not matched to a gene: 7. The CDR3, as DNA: TGTGCCACCAGCAGGACAGGGGAAGTTGGTGAAAAACTGTTTTTT. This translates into CATSRTGEVGEKLFF. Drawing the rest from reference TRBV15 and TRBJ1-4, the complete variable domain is DAMVIQNPRYQVTQFGKPVTLSCSQTLNHNVMYWYQQKSSQAPKLLFHYYDKDFNNEADTPDNFQSRRPNTSFCFLDIRSPGLGDTAMYLCATSRTGEVGEKLFFGSGTQLSVL.

DNA for the CDR3: TGTGCCACCAGCCGGCCTAGCGGGACTGGCACCGGGGAGCTGTTTTTT. Protein product: CATSRPSGTGTGELFF. The gene calls are TRBV24-1 and TRBJ2-2; 9 nucleotides match TRBD2. Germline CDR1 reads KGHDR; CDR2 reads SFDVKD. The CDR3 spans 16 residues. The junction had 9 bases not matched to a gene; V was cut back by 7 bases and J by 4 bases.

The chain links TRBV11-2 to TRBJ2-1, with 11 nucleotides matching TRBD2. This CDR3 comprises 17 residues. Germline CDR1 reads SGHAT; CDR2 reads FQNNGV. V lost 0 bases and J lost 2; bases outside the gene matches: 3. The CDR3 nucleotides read TGTGCCAGCAGCTTAGATCCACTAGCGGGGGCCTACAATGAGCAGTTCTTC. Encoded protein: CASSLDPLAGAYNEQFF.

The CDR3 nucleotides are TGCGCCAGCAACCCCGGGACTAGGGTTACCGGGGAGCTGTTTTTT. Translated: CASNPGTRVTGELFF. The chain recombines TRBV5-1 with TRBJ2-2; 8 bases fit TRBD2. The germline CDR1 and CDR2 sequences are SGHRS and YFSETQ. V was clipped by 6 bases and J by 5 bases; unmatched bases: 9. The CDR3 covers 15 residues.

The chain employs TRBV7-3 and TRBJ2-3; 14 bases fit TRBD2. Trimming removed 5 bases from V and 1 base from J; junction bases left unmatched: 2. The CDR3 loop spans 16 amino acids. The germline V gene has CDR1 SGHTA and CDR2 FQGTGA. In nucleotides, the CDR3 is TGTGCCAGCAGCCCGACTAGCGGGAGGGGCACAGATACGCAGTATTTT. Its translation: CASSPTSGRGTDTQYF.

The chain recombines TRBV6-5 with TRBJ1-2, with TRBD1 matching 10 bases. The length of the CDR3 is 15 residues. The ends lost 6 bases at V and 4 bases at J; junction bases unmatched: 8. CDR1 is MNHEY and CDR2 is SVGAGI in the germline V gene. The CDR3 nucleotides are TGTGCCAGCAGCAATGACAGGGGGCGATTCTATGGCTACACCTTC. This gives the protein CASSNDRGRFYGYTF.

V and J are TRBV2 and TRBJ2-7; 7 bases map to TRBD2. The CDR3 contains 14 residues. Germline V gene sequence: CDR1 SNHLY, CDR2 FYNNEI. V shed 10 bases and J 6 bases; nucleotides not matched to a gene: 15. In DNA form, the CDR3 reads TGTGCCATCCTCCCTTCAGCGGGAAGGCGCGAGCAGTACTTC. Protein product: CAILPSAGRREQYF.

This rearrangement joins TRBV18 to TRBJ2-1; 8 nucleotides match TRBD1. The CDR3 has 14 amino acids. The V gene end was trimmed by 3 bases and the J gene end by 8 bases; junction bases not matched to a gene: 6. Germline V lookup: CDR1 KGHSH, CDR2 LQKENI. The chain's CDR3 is CASSPPTGDYEQFF. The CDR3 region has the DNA TGTGCCAGCTCACCCCCGACAGGGGATTATGAGCAGTTCTTC.

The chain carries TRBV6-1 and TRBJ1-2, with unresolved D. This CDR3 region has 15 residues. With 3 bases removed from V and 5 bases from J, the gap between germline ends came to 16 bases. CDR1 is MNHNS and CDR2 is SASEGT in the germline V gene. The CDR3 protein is CASSDRVPFWYGYTF. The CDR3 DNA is TGTGCCAGCAGTGACCGGGTCCCTTTTTGGTATGGCTACACCTTC.

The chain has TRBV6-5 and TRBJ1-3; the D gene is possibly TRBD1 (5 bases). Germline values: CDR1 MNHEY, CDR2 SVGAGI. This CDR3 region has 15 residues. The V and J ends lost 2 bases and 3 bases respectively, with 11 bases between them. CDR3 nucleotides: TGTGCCAGCAGTTACCGGCATACAGGTGGAAACACCATATATTTT. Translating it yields CASSYRHTGGNTIYF.